This T cell receptor beta chain was identified during a study of radiation and T cells in renal cell carcinoma. On the study more broadly: Nephrectomy followed 15 Gy stereotactic body radiation by 4 weeks.

The trim removed 6 bases at V and 0 bases at J, leaving 8 bases unmatched. The CDR3 has 16 amino acids. Looked up from germline, CDR1 is SQVTM and CDR2 is ANQGSEA. The repertoire was sequenced with immunoSEQ multiplex PCR; TCRdb's copy has only in-frame clones and lacks some. The table lists 100,000 to 150,000 clones, 75% to 85% of them singletons. This sample's time point: blood 2 weeks post-SBRT. Treatment meaning: 15 Gy SBRT to primary tumor, nephrectomy 4 weeks later. This renal cell carcinoma was of the clear cell type. This sequence originates from a woman aged 55-70 years with renal cell carcinoma. The chain links TRBV29-1 to TRBJ2-2; 9 positions agree with TRBD2. The material sequenced was blood, taken from a patient whose treatment included radiotherapy and nephrectomy. In DNA form, the CDR3 reads TGCAGCGTACTACGAGCGGGGGGCACGAACACCGGGGAGCTGTTTTTT. It yields the protein CSVLRAGGTNTGELFF.